The text below deals with one T cell receptor beta chain. Patients in Seattle were enrolled during active infection, then followed longitudinally. Per the original methods: Reference gene primer amplification gave estimated nucleated cell counts. Assay used: immunoSEQ multiplex PCR; TCRdb lists only in-frame clones, some missing. From that table come the V and J calls and clone size; the DNA was used to work out D and trimming. The sample has a few hundred thousand clones; about 90% are singletons. These data originate in a study of blood T cell repertoires in COVID-19. Study summary: The United States, Italy and Spain provided the acute and convalescent COVID-19 samples. T cells, B-cell-depleted T cells, or PBMCs supplied cDNA or gDNA.

The V gene's germline CDR1 is LNHDA and CDR2 SQIVND (reference sequence). Deletions cut 5 bases from V and 10 bases from J, with 17 bases between. This CDR3 comprises 13 residues. The genes are TRBV19 and TRBJ1-1, with D hard to call. Sample: peripheral blood. The clonotype comes from a woman between 70 and 85 years old with COVID-19, enrolled during active disease. CDR3 in amino acids: CASSPSAGSLAFF. CDR3 in DNA: TGTGCCAGTAGTCCCTCAGCGGGGTCTCTAGCTTTCTTT.